This TCR beta chain derives from a study of T cell repertoires in cytomegalovirus infection. About the study: Through public TCR beta signatures, both CMV infection and matching HLA type were indicated. Whole-study results and caveats: Carriage of CMV together with the relevant HLA was identifiable through cumulative public TCR beta family frequency. Dominating the ex vivo response were TCR beta clonotypes that were CMV-specific and HLA-C-restricted.

The CDR3 has 16 amino acids. Deletions cut 4 bases from V and 7 bases from J, with 20 bases between. CDR1 and CDR2 (germline): SGHNT, YYREEE (reference sequence). Many counts were recorded for this clonotype. The target antigen is unknown. TCRdb redid the calling of the reads with MiXCR, one entry per CDR3 protein. Of 480,000 or so distinct CDR3 sequences listed, about 11% are singletons. The V and J genes are TRBV5-4 and TRBJ1-4, with D unresolved. This clonotype was obtained from a human donor in good health (CMV status not recorded). Some clones in this sample may be carry-over from other donors' samples. The source material was PBMCs. CDR3 amino acids: CASSPPGTTGGEKLFF. DNA for the CDR3: TGTGCCAGCAGCCCTCCGGGTACAACTGGAGGTGAAAAACTGTTTTTT.